This T cell receptor (beta chain) was retrieved from a study of blood T cell repertoires in COVID-19. At the level of the study: Sites across the United States, Italy and Spain contributed samples from acute and convalescent COVID-19. From T cells, B-cell-depleted T cells, or PBMCs came the material, which was cDNA or gDNA.

This clone has only one observation. Profiled with immunoSEQ multiplex PCR; TCRdb holds only in-frame clones, not every one. This repertoire shows 150,000 to 200,000 clones, about 83% found once; its top ten account for about 9.7%. Enrolled through a virtual design, the participants were between roughly 18 and 90 years of age and came from roughly 22 US areas. Recovered status applied to Cohort 3 donors who had two consecutive negative PCRs. It also applied to those with clearance or with symptom resolution. The CDR3 covers 15 residues. The germline V gene encodes CDR1 MNHEY and CDR2 SMNVEV (reference sequence). V lost 1 base and J lost 9; bases outside the gene matches: 5.

The sequencing sample was made of PBMCs or T cells enriched from blood (not recorded which). This chain links TRBV27 with TRBJ2-3; 12 bases match TRBD2. The receptor was isolated from a woman in her twenties or thirties who had recovered from COVID-19. The CDR3 coding sequence is TGTGCCAGCAGTTTATTGACTAGCGGGAGTAGGACGCAGTATTTT. Protein: CASSLLTSGSRTQYF.